This TCR beta chain was recovered during a study of Graves' ophthalmopathy and Graves' hyperthyroidism. For repertoire sequencing, the TCR beta CDR3 regions were amplified from RNA transcripts. HTBI primers served in a first-round RT-PCR, which a second-round multiplex PCR followed. TCRdb reanalysed the multiplex PCR reads using MiXCR and keeps one entry per CDR3 protein. The table shows around 400,000 distinct CDR3 sequences, with around 21% occurring only once. Material: peripheral blood. The receptor's source is a woman between 18 and 29 years old with stable Graves' hyperthyroidism.

CDR3 nucleotides: TGCAGTGCTTACCCTAGCGGGAGCCCCGGGGAGCTGTTTTTT. This encodes CSAYPSGSPGELFF. This sequence joins TRBV20-1 and TRBJ2-2; 10 nucleotides agree with TRBD2. Germline lookup yields CDR1 DFQATT and CDR2 SNEGSKA (reference sequence). This CDR3 contains 14 residues. The V segment lost 5 bases and the J segment 6 bases; nucleotides outside the gene matches: 6.